This is a list of T cell receptor beta chains from one sample in a study of response to subunit inactivated influenza vaccine. TCRdb re-derived calls from the RT-PCR reads in MiXCR, one entry per CDR3 protein. Of approximately 310,000 distinct CDR3 sequences listed, 20% to 25% are singletons. The input for sequencing was PBMCs from blood, taken 21 months after vaccination. These receptors were collected from a man between 50 and 75 years old who received an inactivated influenza vaccine. The CDR3 runs from the conserved cysteine through the conserved F or W. A D gene is named only where the DNA matches it firmly. Not all rows give a size; the values are once, few, many and, for expanded clones, a class.

j_gene | v_gene | d_gene | abundance | CDR3aa | CDR3nt
TRBJ2-2 | TRBV7-2 | TRBD2 | NA | CASGLAANTGELFF | TGTGCCAGCGGACTAGCGGCGAACACCGGGGAGCTGTTTTTT
TRBJ2-3 | TRBV15 | NA | NA | CATVDGQYSTDTQYF | TGTGCCACGGTAGACGGACAGTACAGCACAGATACGCAGTATTTT
TRBJ1-2 | TRBV4-3 | NA | few | CASSQVPARRTSSGYTF | TGCGCCAGCAGCCAAGTACCCGCCCGTCGGACCTCGAGTGGCTACACCTTC
TRBJ1-5 | TRBV29-1 | NA | NA | CSVREAGQPQHF | TGCAGCGTTCGGGAGGCGGGTCAGCCCCAGCATTTT
TRBJ1-4 | TRBV5-5 | NA | NA | CASSVGTWGEKLFF | TGTGCCAGCAGCGTCGGGACTTGGGGTGAAAAACTGTTTTTT
TRBJ2-1 | TRBV2 | NA | NA | CASSDWNEQFF | TGTGCCAGCAGTGATTGGAATGAGCAGTTCTTC
TRBJ2-7 | TRBV7-6 | TRBD1 | few | CASSLGTGGEQYF | TGTGCCAGCAGCCTTGGGACAGGGGGCGAGCAGTACTTC
TRBJ2-1 | TRBV12-3/TRBV12-4 | NA | many | CASMHPPNEQFF | TGTGCCAGCATGCACCCCCCCAATGAGCAGTTCTTC
TRBJ2-7 | TRBV12-3/TRBV12-4 | NA | few | CASSREGGLLAYEQYF | TGTGCCAGCAGTCGGGAAGGTGGCCTATTGGCCTACGAGCAGTACTTC
TRBJ2-7 | TRBV28 | NA | NA | CASSPNDGYEQYF | TGTGCCAGCAGTCCGAACGACGGCTACGAGCAGTACTTC
TRBJ1-2 | TRBV28 | NA | NA | CASSVKRSNGYTF | TGTGCCAGCAGTGTTAAAAGGAGTAATGGCTACACCTTC
TRBJ2-5 | TRBV11-2 | TRBD2 | NA | CASSLSWGGQETQYF | TGTGCCAGCAGCTTAAGTTGGGGAGGGCAAGAGACCCAGTACTTC
TRBJ1-2 | TRBV12-3/TRBV12-4 | NA | NA | CASSLWEGEAYGYTF | TGTGCCAGCAGTTTATGGGAAGGGGAGGCCTATGGCTACACCTTC
TRBJ2-7 | TRBV9 | NA | NA | CASSEGVVGYEQYF | TGTGCCAGCAGCGAGGGAGTAGTGGGGTACGAGCAGTACTTC
TRBJ1-1 | TRBV12-3/TRBV12-4 | TRBD1 | NA | CASGQGLNTEAFF | TGTGCCAGCGGACAGGGGTTGAACACTGAAGCTTTCTTT
TRBJ2-5 | TRBV29-1 | NA | once | CSTRRFQETQYF | TGCAGCACCAGGAGGTTCCAAGAGACCCAGTACTTC
TRBJ2-7 | TRBV28 | NA | few | CASSSSRDSYEQYF | TGTGCCAGCAGTTCATCCAGGGATTCCTACGAGCAGTACTTC
TRBJ2-7 | TRBV21-1 | NA | NA | CASSKVTGPTDYEQYF | TGTGCCAGCAGCAAAGTCACGGGCCCGACGGACTACGAGCAGTACTTC
TRBJ2-4 | TRBV7-2 | NA | NA | CASSPRTGTGEAAIQYF | TGTGCCAGCAGCCCCAGGACAGGTACGGGGGAAGCCGCTATTCAGTACTTC
TRBJ2-5 | TRBV4-2 | TRBD1 | NA | CASSQAAGGGEEGNF | TGTGCCAGCAGCCAAGCGGCAGGGGGCGGTGAAGAGGGGAACTTC
TRBJ1-4 | TRBV5-1 | TRBD1 | NA | CASSNTGGPTNEKLFF | TGCGCCAGCAGTAACACAGGGGGCCCGACTAATGAAAAACTGTTTTTT
TRBJ2-2 | TRBV20-1 | TRBD1 | NA | CSARPGTGKTGELFF | TGCAGTGCTAGACCTGGGACAGGGAAAACCGGGGAGCTGTTTTTT
TRBJ1-3 | TRBV12-3/TRBV12-4 | NA | few | CASSMGSGNTIYF | TGTGCCAGCAGTATGGGTTCTGGAAACACCATATATTTT
TRBJ2-1 | TRBV5-1 | NA | NA | CASSRNGLRSYNEQFF | TGCGCCAGCAGCCGAAACGGGCTTCGTTCCTACAATGAGCAGTTCTTC
TRBJ1-2 | TRBV12-3/TRBV12-4 | NA | few | CASSLSRGIGGYTF | TGTGCCAGCAGTTTATCCAGGGGAATAGGGGGCTACACCTTC
TRBJ1-1 | TRBV29-1 | NA | few | CSVEVARGTEAFF | TGCAGCGTTGAAGTCGCCAGGGGCACTGAAGCTTTCTTT
TRBJ2-7 | TRBV20-1 | TRBD2 | NA | CSALAGRFLGHEQYF | TGCAGTGCTTTAGCGGGAAGGTTCCTAGGCCACGAGCAGTACTTC
TRBJ1-1 | TRBV4-3 | TRBD1 | few | CASSQPARGITEAFF | TGCGCCAGCAGCCAGCCCGCCAGGGGGATCACTGAAGCTTTCTTT
TRBJ2-2 | TRBV10-3 | NA | NA | CAISSSTGELFF | TGTGCCATCAGTAGTAGCACCGGGGAGCTGTTTTTT
TRBJ2-5 | TRBV10-3 | NA | NA | CAISATTQGLLETQYF | TGTGCCATCAGTGCGACCACTCAGGGACTTCTAGAGACCCAGTACTTC
TRBJ2-1 | TRBV14 | NA | NA | CASSQDRALIRANEQFF | TGTGCCAGCAGCCAAGATCGGGCTTTGATTAGGGCCAATGAGCAGTTCTTC
TRBJ1-2 | TRBV19 | NA | NA | CASSAPGKVYGYTF | TGTGCCAGTAGCGCTCCCGGGAAGGTCTATGGCTACACCTTC
TRBJ1-5 | TRBV29-1 | NA | many | CSVAVEVNQPQHF | TGCAGCGTTGCGGTGGAAGTCAATCAGCCCCAGCATTTT
TRBJ1-1 | TRBV20-1 | NA | NA | CSARGRGRLNTEAFF | TGCAGTGCTCGAGGACGAGGGAGGCTGAACACTGAAGCTTTCTTT
TRBJ2-3 | TRBV24-1 | NA | NA | CATSDLGTIPGTQYF | TGTGCCACCAGTGATTTAGGGACAATTCCAGGTACGCAGTATTTT
TRBJ2-7 | TRBV3-1 | TRBD1 | many | CATQQGPSFYEQYF | TGTGCCACCCAACAGGGGCCATCATTCTACGAGCAGTACTTC
TRBJ1-4 | TRBV20-1 | TRBD1 | many | CSAQQGASEKLFF | TGCAGTGCTCAACAGGGGGCCTCTGAAAAACTGTTTTTT
TRBJ1-6 | TRBV3-1 | NA | NA | CACSSGVGRRNYNSPLHF | TGTGCCTGCAGCTCCGGGGTAGGGCGTAGGAATTATAATTCACCCCTCCACTTT
TRBJ2-4 | TRBV5-6 | NA | few | CASSFPSAKNIQYF | TGTGCCAGCAGCTTCCCTAGCGCCAAAAACATTCAGTACTTC
TRBJ2-1 | TRBV12-3/TRBV12-4 | TRBD2 | NA | CATIEGLARTEQFF | TGTGCCACCATTGAGGGACTAGCCCGGACTGAGCAGTTCTTC
TRBJ1-1 | TRBV2 | TRBD1 | NA | CASTRTGTKLGTEAFF | TGTGCCAGCACCCGGACAGGGACCAAATTGGGAACTGAAGCTTTCTTT
TRBJ2-1 | TRBV15 | TRBD2 | NA | CATSKFSGSPSEQFF | TGTGCCACCAGCAAATTTAGCGGGAGTCCTTCTGAGCAGTTCTTC